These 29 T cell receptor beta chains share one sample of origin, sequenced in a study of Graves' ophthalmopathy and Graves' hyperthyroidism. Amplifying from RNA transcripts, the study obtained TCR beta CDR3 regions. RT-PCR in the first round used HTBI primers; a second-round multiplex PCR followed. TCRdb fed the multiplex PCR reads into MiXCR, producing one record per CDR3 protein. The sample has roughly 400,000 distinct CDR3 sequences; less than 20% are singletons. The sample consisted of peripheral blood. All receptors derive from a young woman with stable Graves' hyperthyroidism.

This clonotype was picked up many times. In nucleotides, the CDR3 is TGTGCCACCAGTGACCCGGACGGCGCCTATGGCTACACCTTC. Its protein is CATSDPDGAYGYTF. The chain carries TRBV24-1 and TRBJ1-2; D unclear. The CDR3 sequence is 14 residues long. V dropped 4 bases and J dropped 4 bases, with 12 bases sitting between them. Germline V lookup: CDR1 KGHDR, CDR2 SFDVKD.

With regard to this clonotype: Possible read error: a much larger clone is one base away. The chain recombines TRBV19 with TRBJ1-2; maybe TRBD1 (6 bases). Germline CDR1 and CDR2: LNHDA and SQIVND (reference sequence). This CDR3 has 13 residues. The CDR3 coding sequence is TGTGCCAGTAGTGCAGGACAGTACTATAGCTACACCTTC. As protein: CASSAGQYYSYTF.

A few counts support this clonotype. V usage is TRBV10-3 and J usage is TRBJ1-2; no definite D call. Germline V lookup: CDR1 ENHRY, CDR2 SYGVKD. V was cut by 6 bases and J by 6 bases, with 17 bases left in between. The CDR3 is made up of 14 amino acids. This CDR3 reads CAISHSDIPDGYTF. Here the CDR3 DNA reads TGTGCCATCAGCCACTCCGATATTCCGGATGGCTACACCTTC.

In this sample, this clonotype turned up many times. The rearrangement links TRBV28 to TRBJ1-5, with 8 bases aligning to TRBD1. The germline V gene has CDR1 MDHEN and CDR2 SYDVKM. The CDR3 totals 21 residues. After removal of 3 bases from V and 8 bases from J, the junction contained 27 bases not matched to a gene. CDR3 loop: CASSFFLLSLSATGVLEPQHF. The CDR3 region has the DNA TGTGCCAGCAGTTTTTTCTTGTTGTCTTTGTCGGCGACAGGGGTTCTGGAGCCCCAGCATTTT.

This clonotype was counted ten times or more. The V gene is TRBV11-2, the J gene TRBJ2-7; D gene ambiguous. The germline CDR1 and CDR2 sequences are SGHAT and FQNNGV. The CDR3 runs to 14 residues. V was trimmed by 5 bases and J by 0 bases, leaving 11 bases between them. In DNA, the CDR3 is TGTGCCAGCAGCCCCAACTACGTCTCCTACGAGCAGTACTTC. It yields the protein CASSPNYVSYEQYF.

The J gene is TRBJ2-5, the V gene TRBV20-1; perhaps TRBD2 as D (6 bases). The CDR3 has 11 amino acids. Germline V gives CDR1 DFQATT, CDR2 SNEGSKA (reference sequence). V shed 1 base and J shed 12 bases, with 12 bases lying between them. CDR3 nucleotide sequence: TGCAGTGCTAGAGGAGGGAGGCAGGAGTACTTC. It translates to CSARGGRQEYF.

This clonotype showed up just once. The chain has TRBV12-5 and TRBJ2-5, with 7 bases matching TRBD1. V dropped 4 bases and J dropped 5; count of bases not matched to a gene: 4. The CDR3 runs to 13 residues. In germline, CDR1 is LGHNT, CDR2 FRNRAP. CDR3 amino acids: CASGWGQRETQYF. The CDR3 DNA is TGTGCTAGTGGTTGGGGACAGCGGGAGACCCAGTACTTC.

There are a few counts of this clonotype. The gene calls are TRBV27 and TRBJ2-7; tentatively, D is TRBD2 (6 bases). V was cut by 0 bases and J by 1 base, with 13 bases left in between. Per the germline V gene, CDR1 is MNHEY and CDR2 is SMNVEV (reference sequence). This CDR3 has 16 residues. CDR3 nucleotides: TGTGCCAGCAGTTTATCCTGGGGGACTGCATCCTACGAGCAGTACTTC. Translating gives CASSLSWGTASYEQYF.

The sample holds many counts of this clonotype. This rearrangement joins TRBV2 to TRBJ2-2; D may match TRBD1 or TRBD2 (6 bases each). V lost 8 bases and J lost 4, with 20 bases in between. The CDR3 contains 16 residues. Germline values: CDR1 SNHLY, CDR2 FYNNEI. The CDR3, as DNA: TGTGCCAGCGGGAGGAATAGGGGGATTGGCACCGGGGAGCTGTTTTTT. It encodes CASGRNRGIGTGELFF.

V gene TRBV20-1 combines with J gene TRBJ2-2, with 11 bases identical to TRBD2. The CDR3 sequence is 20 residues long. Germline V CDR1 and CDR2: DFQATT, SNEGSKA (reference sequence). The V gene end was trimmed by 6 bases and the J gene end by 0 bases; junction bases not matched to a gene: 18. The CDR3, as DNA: TGCAGTGCAAGGGCAGGTGGTAGCGGGGGGGCGTTCGCGAACACCGGGGAGCTGTTTTTT. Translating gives CSARAGGSGGAFANTGELFF.

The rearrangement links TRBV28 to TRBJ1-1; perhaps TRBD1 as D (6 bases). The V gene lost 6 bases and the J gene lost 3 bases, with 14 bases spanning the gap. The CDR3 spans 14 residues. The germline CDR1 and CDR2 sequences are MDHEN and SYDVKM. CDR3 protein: CASSQQGGDTEAFF. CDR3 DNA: TGTGCCAGCAGCCAACAGGGAGGCGACACTGAAGCTTTCTTT. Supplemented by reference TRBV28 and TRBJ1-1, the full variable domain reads DVKVTQSSRYLVKRTGEKVFLECVQDMDHENMFWYRQDPGLGLRLIYFSYDVKMKEKGDIPEGYSVSREKKERFSLILESASTNQTSMYLCASSQQGGDTEAFFGQGTRLTVV.

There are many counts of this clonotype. The CDR3 DNA sequence: TGTGCCACCCAGGGTTTAGGTGGCTACACCTTC. Translation: CATQGLGGYTF. This chain connects TRBV15 to TRBJ1-2; maybe TRBD1 (5 bases). In germline, CDR1 is LNHNV, CDR2 YYDKDF (reference sequence). Trimming removed 8 bases from V and 7 bases from J, with 11 bases in between. CDR3 size: 11 residues.

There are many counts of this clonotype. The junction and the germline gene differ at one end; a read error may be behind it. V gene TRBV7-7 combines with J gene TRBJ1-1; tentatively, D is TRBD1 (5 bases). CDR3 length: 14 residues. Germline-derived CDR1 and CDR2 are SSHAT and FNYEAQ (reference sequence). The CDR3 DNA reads TGTGCTAGCAGCCCCTTTGGGGGGAACACTGAAGCTTTCTTT. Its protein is CASSPFGGNTEAFF.

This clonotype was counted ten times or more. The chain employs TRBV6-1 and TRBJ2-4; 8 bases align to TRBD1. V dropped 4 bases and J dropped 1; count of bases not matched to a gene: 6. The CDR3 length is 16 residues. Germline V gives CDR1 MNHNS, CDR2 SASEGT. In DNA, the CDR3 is TGTGCCAGCAGTGTTCAGGGGGCGGGGGCCAAAAACATTCAGTACTTC. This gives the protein CASSVQGAGAKNIQYF.

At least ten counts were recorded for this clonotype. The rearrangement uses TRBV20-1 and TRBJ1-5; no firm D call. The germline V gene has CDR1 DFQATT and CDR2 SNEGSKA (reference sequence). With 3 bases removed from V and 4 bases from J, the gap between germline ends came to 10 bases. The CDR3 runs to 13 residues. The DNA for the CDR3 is TGCAGTGCTAGTACCGATAGAAATCAGCCCCAGCATTTT. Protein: CSASTDRNQPQHF.

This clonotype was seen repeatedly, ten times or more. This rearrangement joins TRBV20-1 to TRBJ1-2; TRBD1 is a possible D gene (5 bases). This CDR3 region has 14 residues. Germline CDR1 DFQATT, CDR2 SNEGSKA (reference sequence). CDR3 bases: TGCAGCCCTGTAGCGGGGGTCAAGGACTATGGCTACACCTTC. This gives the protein CSPVAGVKDYGYTF.

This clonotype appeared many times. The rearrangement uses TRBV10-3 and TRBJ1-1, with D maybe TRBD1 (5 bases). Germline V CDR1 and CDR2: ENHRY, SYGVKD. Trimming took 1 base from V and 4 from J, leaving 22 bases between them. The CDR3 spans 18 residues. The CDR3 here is CAISEFRVGTGAGTEAFF. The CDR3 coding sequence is TGTGCCATCAGTGAGTTTCGGGTGGGAACTGGGGCGGGCACTGAAGCTTTCTTT.

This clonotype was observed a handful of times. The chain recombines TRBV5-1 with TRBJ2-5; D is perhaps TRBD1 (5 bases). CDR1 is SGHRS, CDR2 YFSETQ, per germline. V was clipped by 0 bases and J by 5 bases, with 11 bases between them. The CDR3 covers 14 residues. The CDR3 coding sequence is TGCGCCAGCAGCTTGGAGGGGCTCGGGGAGACCCAGTACTTC. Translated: CASSLEGLGETQYF.

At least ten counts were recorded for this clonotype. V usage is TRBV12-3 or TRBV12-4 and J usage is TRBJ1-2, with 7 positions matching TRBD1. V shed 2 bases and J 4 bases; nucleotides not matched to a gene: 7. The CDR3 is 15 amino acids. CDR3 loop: CASSLLAGGGYGYTF. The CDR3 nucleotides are TGTGCCAGCAGTTTATTGGCAGGGGGAGGCTATGGCTACACCTTC.

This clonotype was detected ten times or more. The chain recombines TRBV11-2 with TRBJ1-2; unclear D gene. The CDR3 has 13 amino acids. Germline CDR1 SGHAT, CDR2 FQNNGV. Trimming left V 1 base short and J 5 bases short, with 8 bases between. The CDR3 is CASSLGPEYGYTF. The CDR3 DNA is TGTGCCAGCAGCTTAGGGCCTGAGTATGGCTACACCTTC.

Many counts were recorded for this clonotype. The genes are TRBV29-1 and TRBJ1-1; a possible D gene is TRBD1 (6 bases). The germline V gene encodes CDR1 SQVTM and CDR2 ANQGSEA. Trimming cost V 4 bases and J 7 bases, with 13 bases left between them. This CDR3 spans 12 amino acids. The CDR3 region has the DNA TGCAGCGTTGTGGACAGTCTAGATGAAGCTTTCTTT. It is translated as CSVVDSLDEAFF.

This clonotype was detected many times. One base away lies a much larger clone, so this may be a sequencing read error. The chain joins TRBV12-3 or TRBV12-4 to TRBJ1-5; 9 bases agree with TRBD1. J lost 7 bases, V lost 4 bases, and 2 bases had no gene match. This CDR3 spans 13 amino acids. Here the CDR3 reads CASSSTGGQPQHF. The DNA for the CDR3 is TGTGCCAGCAGTTCGACAGGGGGACAGCCCCAGCATTTT.

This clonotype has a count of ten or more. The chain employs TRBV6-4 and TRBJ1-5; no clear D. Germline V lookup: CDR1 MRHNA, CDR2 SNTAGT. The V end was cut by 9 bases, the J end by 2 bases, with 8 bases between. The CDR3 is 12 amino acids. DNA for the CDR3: TGTGCCAGACGATTGGGCAATCAGCCCCAGCATTTT. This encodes CARRLGNQPQHF.

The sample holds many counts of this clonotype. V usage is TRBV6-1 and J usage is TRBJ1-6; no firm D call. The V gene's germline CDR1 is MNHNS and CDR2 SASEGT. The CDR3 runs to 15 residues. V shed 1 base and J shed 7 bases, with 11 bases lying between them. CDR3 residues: CASSEEGSVNSPLHF. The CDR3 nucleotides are TGTGCCAGCAGTGAAGAAGGTTCGGTGAATTCACCCCTCCACTTT.

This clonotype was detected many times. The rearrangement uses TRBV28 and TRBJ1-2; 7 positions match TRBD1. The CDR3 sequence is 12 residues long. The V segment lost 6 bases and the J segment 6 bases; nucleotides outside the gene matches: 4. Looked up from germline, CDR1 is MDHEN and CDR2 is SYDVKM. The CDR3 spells CASRGTGDGYTF. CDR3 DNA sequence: TGTGCCAGCAGAGGAACAGGGGATGGCTACACCTTC.

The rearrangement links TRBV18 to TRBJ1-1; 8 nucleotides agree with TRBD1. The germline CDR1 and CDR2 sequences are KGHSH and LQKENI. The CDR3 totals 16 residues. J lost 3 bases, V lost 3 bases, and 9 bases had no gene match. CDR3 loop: CASSPRTGIRDTEAFF. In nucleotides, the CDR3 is TGTGCCAGCTCACCTCGGACAGGGATTCGGGACACTGAAGCTTTCTTT.

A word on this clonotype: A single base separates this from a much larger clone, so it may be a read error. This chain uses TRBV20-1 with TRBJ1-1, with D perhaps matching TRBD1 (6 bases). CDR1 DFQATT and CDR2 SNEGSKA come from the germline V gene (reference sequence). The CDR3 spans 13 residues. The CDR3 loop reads CSAPQGLNTEACF. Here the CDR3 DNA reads TGCAGTGCCCCACAGGGACTGAACACTGAAGCTTGCTTT.

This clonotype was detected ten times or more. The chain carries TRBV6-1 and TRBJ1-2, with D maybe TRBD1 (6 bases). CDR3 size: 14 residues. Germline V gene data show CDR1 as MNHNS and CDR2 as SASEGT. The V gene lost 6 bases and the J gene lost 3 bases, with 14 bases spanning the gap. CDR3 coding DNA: TGTGCCAGCAGCCAACAGGGATTTGACTATGGCTACACCTTC. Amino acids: CASSQQGFDYGYTF.

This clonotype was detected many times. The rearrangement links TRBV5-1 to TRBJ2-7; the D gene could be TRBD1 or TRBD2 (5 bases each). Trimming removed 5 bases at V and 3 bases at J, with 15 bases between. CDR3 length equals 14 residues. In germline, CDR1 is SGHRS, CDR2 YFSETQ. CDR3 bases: TGCGCCAGCAGTTCGATGGGACCTGTCTACGAGCAGTACTTC. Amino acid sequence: CASSSMGPVYEQYF.